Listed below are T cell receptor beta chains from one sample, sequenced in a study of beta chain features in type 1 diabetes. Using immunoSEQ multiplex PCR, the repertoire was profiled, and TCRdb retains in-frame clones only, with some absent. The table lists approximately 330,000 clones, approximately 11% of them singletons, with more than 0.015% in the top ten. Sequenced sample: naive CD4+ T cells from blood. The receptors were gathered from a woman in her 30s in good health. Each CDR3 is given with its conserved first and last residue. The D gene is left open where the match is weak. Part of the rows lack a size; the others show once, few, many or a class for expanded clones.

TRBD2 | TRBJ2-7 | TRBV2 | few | TGTGCCAGCAGAGGGACTAGCGGAGCGTACGAGCAGTACTTC | CASRGTSGAYEQYF
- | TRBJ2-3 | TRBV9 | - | TGTGCCAGCAACTACCTAGGGGCAGGACCCACAGATACGCAGTATTTT | CASNYLGAGPTDTQYF
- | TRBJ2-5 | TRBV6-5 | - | TGTGCCAGCAGTTACGTGGGGAGGGGGGAGACCCAGTACTTC | CASSYVGRGETQYF
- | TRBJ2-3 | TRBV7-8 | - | TGTGCCAGCAGCTTAGCGGGGGGAGATACGCAGTATTTT | CASSLAGGDTQYF
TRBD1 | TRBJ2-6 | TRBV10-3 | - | TGTGCCATCAGTGAGGAGGGACAGGGGGCCCCTGGGGCCAACGTCCTGACTTTC | CAISEEGQGAPGANVLTF
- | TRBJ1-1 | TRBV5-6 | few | TGTGCCAGCAGCCAGGACGGCGGGTGGGCTTTCTTT | CASSQDGGWAFF
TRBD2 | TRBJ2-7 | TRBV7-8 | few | TGTGCCAGCAGCTTAGTCGCTAGCGGGAGATCCGAGCAGTACTTC | CASSLVASGRSEQYF
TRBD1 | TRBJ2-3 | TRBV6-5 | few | TGTGCCAGCGCCCGGGACAGGGGCACAGATACGCAGTATTTT | CASARDRGTDTQYF
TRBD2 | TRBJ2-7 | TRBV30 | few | TGTGCCTGGAGTGGGGCTAGCGGGAGGATCGGCGAGCAGTACTTC | CAWSGASGRIGEQYF
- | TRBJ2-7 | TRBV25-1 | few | TGTGCCAGCAGTGAAAGCGTAGGATACGAGCAGTACTTC | CASSESVGYEQYF
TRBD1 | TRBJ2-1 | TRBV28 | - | TGTGCCAGCAGAACTACCGGGACAGGGCACAATGAGCAGTTCTTC | CASRTTGTGHNEQFF
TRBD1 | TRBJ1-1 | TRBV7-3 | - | TGTGCCAGCAGCTCACAGGGGGCGGCGAACACTGAAGCTTTCTTT | CASSSQGAANTEAFF
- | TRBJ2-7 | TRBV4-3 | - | TGCGCCAGCAGCCAAGAGATCACAGTTACCTACGAGCAGTACTTC | CASSQEITVTYEQYF
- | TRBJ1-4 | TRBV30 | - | TGTGCCGCCACGACCCAGGCCTCTAATGAAAAACTGTTTTTT | CAATTQASNEKLFF
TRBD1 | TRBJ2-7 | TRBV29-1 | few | TGCAGCGTTGAGATACAGGGGCTCGAGCAGTACTTC | CSVEIQGLEQYF
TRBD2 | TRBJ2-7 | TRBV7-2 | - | TGTGCCAGCAGCTTATCTCTACTAGCGGGAGACTACGAGCAGTACTTC | CASSLSLLAGDYEQYF
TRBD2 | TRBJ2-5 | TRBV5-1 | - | TGCGCCAGCAGCTTGGCCGGGACTAAAAACCAGTACTTC | CASSLAGTKNQYF
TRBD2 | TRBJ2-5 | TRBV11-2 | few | TGTGCCAGCAGCCGGACTAGCGGGGGCCCAGAGACCCAGTACTTC | CASSRTSGGPETQYF
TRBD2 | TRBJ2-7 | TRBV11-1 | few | TGTGCCAGCAGCTTACTAGCGGGACAGTACGAGCAGTACTTC | CASSLLAGQYEQYF
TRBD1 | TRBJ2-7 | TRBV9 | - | TGTGCCAGCAGCGAGGACAGGGTCTCCTACGAGCAGTACTTC | CASSEDRVSYEQYF
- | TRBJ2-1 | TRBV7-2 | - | TGTGCCAGCAGCTTAAATAGAAACAATGAGCAGTTCTTC | CASSLNRNNEQFF
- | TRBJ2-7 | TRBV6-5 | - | TGTGCCAGCAGGACCAGCGCCTACGAGCAGTACTTC | CASRTSAYEQYF
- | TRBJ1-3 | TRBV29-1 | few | TGCAGCGTTGAGGCCACGGGAAACACCATATATTTT | CSVEATGNTIYF
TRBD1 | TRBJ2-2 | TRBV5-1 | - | TGCGCCAGCAGCCTCATCCTCCTCCGGGACAGGGACCCCGGGGAGCTGTTTTTT | CASSLILLRDRDPGELFF